One and the same sample provided the 25 T cell receptor beta chains below, sequenced in a study of radiation and T cells in renal cell carcinoma. Generated by immunoSEQ multiplex PCR, the TCRdb table keeps only in-frame clones and is missing some. The table includes approximately 51,000 clones, roughly four fifths detected once. The time point was: baseline pretreatment blood. Treatment meaning: 15 Gy SBRT to primary tumor, nephrectomy 4 weeks later. Here the sequenced sample was blood, taken from a patient whose treatment included radiotherapy and nephrectomy. The origin of the receptors is a woman in her seventies with renal cell carcinoma.

J is TRBJ1-5 and V is TRBV7-9; no reliable D call. The length of the CDR3 is 12 residues. Trimming removed 3 bases at V and 3 bases at J, with 3 bases between. CDR1 is SEHNR and CDR2 is FQNEAQ in the germline V gene (reference sequence). The chain's CDR3 is CASSLTNQPQHF. CDR3 coding DNA: TGTGCCAGCAGCTTGACCAATCAGCCCCAGCATTTT.

The chain employs TRBV2 and TRBJ1-2; D remains ambiguous. The V end was cut by 6 bases, the J end by 1 base, with 9 bases between. This CDR3 is built from 13 residues. Germline values: CDR1 SNHLY, CDR2 FYNNEI. This CDR3 is CASSLVDNYGYTF. CDR3 nucleotides: TGTGCCAGCAGCTTAGTTGATAACTATGGCTACACCTTC.

The chain uses TRBV4-1 and TRBJ2-5; no clear D gene. CDR3 length equals 13 residues. V lost 0 bases and J lost 5, with 7 bases in between. Germline assignment: CDR1 MGHRA and CDR2 YSYEKL. The chain's CDR3 is CASSQDPRETQYF. The CDR3, as DNA: TGCGCCAGCAGCCAAGATCCTAGGGAGACCCAGTACTTC.

This chain links TRBV2 with TRBJ1-6; TRBD1 matches at 8 bases. The V gene end was trimmed by 7 bases and the J gene end by 6 bases; junction bases not matched to a gene: 11. This CDR3 contains 16 residues. CDR1 and CDR2 from the germline V gene are SNHLY and FYNNEI. The CDR3 region has the DNA TGTGCCAGCATCGGAGGCGGACAGGGCGTTAATTCACCCCTCCACTTT. Its protein product is CASIGGGQGVNSPLHF.

The V call is TRBV10-2, the J call TRBJ2-1; perhaps TRBD1 as D (6 bases). CDR1 is WSHSY and CDR2 is SAAADI in the germline V gene. This CDR3 is built from 13 residues. Trimming pared 8 bases from V and 6 bases from J, leaving 14 bases between. CDR3 amino acids: CASGAGVLNEQFF. The CDR3 DNA reads TGCGCCAGCGGTGCAGGGGTTCTCAATGAGCAGTTCTTC.

The J gene is TRBJ2-2, the V gene TRBV5-4, with a weak D call TRBD2 (5 bases). Germline values: CDR1 SGHNT, CDR2 YYREEE (reference sequence). The CDR3 runs to 13 residues. V was clipped by 4 bases and J by 8 bases, with 12 bases between them. The CDR3 coding sequence is TGTGCCAGCAGCGATGGGAGTGGGGGGGAGCTGTTTTTT. Encoded protein: CASSDGSGGELFF.

V gene TRBV5-1 combines with J gene TRBJ2-5, with 9 bases fitting TRBD2. The CDR3 runs to 16 residues. Trimming at V came to 0 bases and at J to 4 bases, leaving 7 bases not matched to a gene. Germline V gene data show CDR1 as SGHRS and CDR2 as YFSETQ. The CDR3 is CASSLGASGNGETQYF. The CDR3 nucleotides read TGCGCCAGCAGCTTGGGGGCTAGCGGGAACGGAGAGACCCAGTACTTC. Together with reference TRBV5-1 and TRBJ2-5, the CDR3 gives the full variable domain: KAGVTQTPRYLIKTRGQQVTLSCSPISGHRSVSWYQQTPGQGLQFLFEYFSETQRNKGNFPGRFSGRQFSNSRSEMNVSTLELGDSALYLCASSLGASGNGETQYFGPGTRLLVL.

In this sample, this clone turned up a few times. The chain joins TRBV6-1 to TRBJ1-5; 7 bases agree with TRBD1. The CDR3 totals 14 residues. Unmatched junction bases numbered 5, after V lost 4 bases and J lost 5 bases. Germline-derived CDR1 and CDR2 are MNHNS and SASEGT. Here the CDR3 DNA reads TGTGCCAGCAGTGGGGTAGGGGGCGATCAGCCCCAGCATTTT. This encodes CASSGVGGDQPQHF.

The chain uses TRBV11-1 and TRBJ2-7, with D unresolved. Germline CDR1 reads SGHAT; CDR2 reads FQDESV (reference sequence). The CDR3 has 13 residues. Trimming shortened V by 3 bases and J by 2 bases, and 8 bases separated the two germline ends. The CDR3 bases are TGTGCCAGCAGCTTGGCGGCCCCCTACGAGCAGTACTTC. Its protein is CASSLAAPYEQYF. Variable domain in full (rest from reference TRBV11-1 and TRBJ2-7): EAEVAQSPRYKITEKSQAVAFWCDPISGHATLYWYRQILGQGPELLVQFQDESVVDDSQLPKDRFSAERLKGVDSTLKIQPAELGDSAMYLCASSLAAPYEQYFGPGTRLTVT.

This clone was observed a handful of times. CDR3 loop: CAISAVDRGTEAFF. CDR3 coding DNA: TGTGCCATCAGTGCTGTGGACAGGGGCACTGAAGCTTTCTTT. The chain combines TRBV10-3 with TRBJ1-1, with 9 bases aligning to TRBD1. Trimming removed 4 bases from V and 4 bases from J; junction bases left unmatched: 4. The CDR3 runs 14 residues. Germline V gives CDR1 ENHRY, CDR2 SYGVKD.

This chain uses TRBV7-2 with TRBJ2-2; 10 bases fit TRBD1. Per germline, CDR1 SGHTA and CDR2 FQGNSA. Trimming cost V 4 bases and J 4 bases; bases outside gene matches: 3. The CDR3 runs to 15 residues. CDR3 amino acids: CASSSRTGGTGELFF. CDR3 DNA: TGTGCCAGCAGCTCAAGGACAGGGGGCACCGGGGAGCTGTTTTTT.

V usage is TRBV7-7 and J usage is TRBJ2-7, with D possibly being TRBD1 (6 bases). Germline-derived CDR1 and CDR2 are SSHAT and FNYEAQ (reference sequence). The CDR3 consists of 13 residues. V shed 5 bases and J shed 1 base, with 9 bases lying between them. The CDR3 DNA reads as TGTGCCAGCAGCCAAACAGGGTCCTACGAGCAGTACTTC. Protein sequence: CASSQTGSYEQYF.

CDR3 sequence (DNA): TGTGCCACCTCCCCGGGGTCCACTCTCCAAGAGACCCAGTACTTC. Its protein product is CATSPGSTLQETQYF. The rearrangement links TRBV28 to TRBJ2-5; D possibly corresponds to TRBD2 (5 bases). There are 15 residues in the CDR3. Per germline, CDR1 MDHEN and CDR2 SYDVKM. Trimming pared 10 bases from V and 1 base from J, leaving 19 bases between.

This chain connects TRBV6-1 to TRBJ1-1; D call uncertain. The germline V and J ends were trimmed by 2 bases and 1 base, with 8 bases remaining between them. Germline V gene sequence: CDR1 MNHNS, CDR2 SASEGT. This CDR3 has 14 residues. The CDR3 sequence is CASSEPHQNTEAFF. The CDR3, as DNA: TGTGCCAGCAGTGAACCGCACCAGAACACTGAAGCTTTCTTT.

The chain recombines TRBV6-6 with TRBJ1-2, with a tentative D call TRBD1 (6 bases). The CDR3 has 12 residues. Trimming cost V 6 bases and J 2 bases, with 7 bases left between them. CDR1 is MNHNY, CDR2 SVGAGI, per germline (reference sequence). This chain's CDR3 is CASRGQNYGYTF. CDR3 DNA: TGTGCCAGCAGAGGACAGAACTATGGCTACACCTTC.

The rearrangement joins TRBV7-2 to TRBJ1-2; TRBD1 matches at 8 bases. The CDR3 consists of 14 residues. Looked up from germline, CDR1 is SGHTA and CDR2 is FQGNSA. After removal of 4 bases from V and 4 bases from J, the junction contained 5 bases not matched to a gene. The CDR3 loop is CASSYDRGAYGYTF. In nucleotides, the CDR3 is TGTGCCAGCAGCTACGACAGGGGTGCCTATGGCTACACCTTC.

In DNA form, the CDR3 reads TGTGCCAGCCGCGGGGGGATTACGGGAAACACCATATATTTT. Protein product: CASRGGITGNTIYF. The chain couples TRBV7-2 to TRBJ1-3, with D possibly being TRBD1 (5 bases). The germline V gene encodes CDR1 SGHTA and CDR2 FQGNSA. CDR3 size: 14 residues. Trimming pared 8 bases from V and 4 bases from J, leaving 15 bases between.

V gene TRBV6-5 combines with J gene TRBJ1-1, with TRBD1 as a possible D gene (5 bases). This CDR3 comprises 13 residues. Germline V gene data show CDR1 as MNHEY and CDR2 as SVGAGI. Between the trimmed V and J ends, which lost 6 bases and 5 bases, there was a span of 13 bases. As DNA, the CDR3 is TGTGCCAGCAGGGACGGGGCCCTTACTGAAGCTTTCTTT. Amino acids: CASRDGALTEAFF.

V and J are TRBV2 and TRBJ1-3, with D tentatively TRBD1 (5 bases). The V end was cut by 0 bases, the J end by 0 bases, with 12 bases between. This CDR3 is built from 17 residues. The germline V gene has CDR1 SNHLY and CDR2 FYNNEI. The CDR3 is CASSEAFGASSGNTIYF. The CDR3 bases are TGTGCCAGCAGTGAAGCTTTCGGGGCCAGCTCTGGAAACACCATATATTTT.

The chain is built from TRBV10-3 and TRBJ1-1; 7 bases fit TRBD1. Germline V gene sequence: CDR1 ENHRY, CDR2 SYGVKD. Trimming removed 6 bases from V and 1 base from J; junction bases left unmatched: 5. The CDR3 contains 14 residues. Here the CDR3 reads CAISRGQENTEAFF. CDR3 DNA: TGTGCCATCAGCCGCGGACAGGAGAACACTGAAGCTTTCTTT.

The chain uses TRBV6-1 and TRBJ2-7; TRBD1 agrees at 9 bases. The CDR3 extends over 14 amino acids. CDR1 is MNHNS and CDR2 is SASEGT in the germline V gene. The trim removed 7 bases at V and 3 bases at J, leaving 7 bases unmatched. The CDR3 is CASTLPGQGYEQYF. DNA of the CDR3: TGTGCCAGCACCTTACCGGGACAGGGCTACGAGCAGTACTTC.

This sequence joins TRBV7-3 and TRBJ1-1; 9 positions match TRBD1. J gave up 1 base and V 5 bases, and 2 bases lay outside the gene matches. The germline gives CDR1 SGHTA, CDR2 FQGTGA. The CDR3 sequence is 14 residues long. The DNA for the CDR3 is TGTGCCAGCAGCGCGGGACAGGGGAACACTGAAGCTTTCTTT. It codes for CASSAGQGNTEAFF.

The chain recombines TRBV6-5 with TRBJ2-5; 8 bases agree with TRBD2. The V segment lost 6 bases and the J segment 4 bases; nucleotides outside the gene matches: 7. CDR1 MNHEY and CDR2 SVGAGI come from the germline V gene. This CDR3 has 14 residues. Written as DNA, the CDR3 is TGTGCCAGCAGCCTTCGACTAGCGAGAGAGACCCAGTACTTC. It specifies CASSLRLARETQYF.

The chain recombines TRBV5-3 with TRBJ1-2, with 8 bases matching TRBD1. TRBV5-3 is annotated as an ORF whose role is uncertain. V trimming: 2 bases; J trimming: 1 base; junction bases outside the gene matches: 10. CDR3 length: 17 amino acids. The CDR3 protein is CARSFRRGPPNNYGYTF. The CDR3 DNA reads as TGTGCCAGAAGCTTTCGCAGGGGGCCCCCTAATAACTATGGCTACACCTTC.

The chain combines TRBV7-2 with TRBJ2-6; 9 bases are a match to TRBD1. The CDR3 has 15 residues. CDR1 SGHTA and CDR2 FQGNSA come from the germline V gene. After removal of 5 bases from V and 4 bases from J, the junction contained 3 bases not matched to a gene. CDR3 coding DNA: TGTGCCAGCAGCCCGGACAGGGGCGGGGCCAACGTCCTGACTTTC. It encodes CASSPDRGGANVLTF.